This paragraph covers one T cell receptor beta chain sequence. This clone was detected once. Its target antigen remains unknown. Qualities for individual bases were not recorded, and no much larger clone is one base off. Collaborating institutions collected whole blood in K2EDTA tubes following their own protocols. For TCRbeta analysis, collaborators shipped samples as frozen whole blood, isolated PBMCs, or DNA extracted from either of those sample types. This sample stems from a study of blood T cell repertoires in COVID-19 (dated by TCRdb to about 2020). About the investigation overall: The collaborator samples originated in the United States, Italy and Spain and spanned the acute and convalescent phases of COVID-19. The sample metadata nearly always contained a de-identified subject ID, COVID-19 status, age in years and sex. The material from the prospective study consisted of cDNA or gDNA derived from T cells, B-cell-depleted T cells, or PBMCs. A freely available public database, intended as a resource for researchers studying the immune response to SARS-CoV-2, is where the repertoires were released. Samples were obtained from the ongoing ImmuneRACE study (first 160 participants) and from about 1,300 subjects provided by 6 global collaborators. HLA class I and class II types, where available, came from metadata supplied by the sample provider rather than from assay-based typing. Deeply sampled blood TCRbeta repertoires from subjects exposed to, actively infected with, or recovered from COVID-19 were included in the dataset. Results and caveats for the whole study, not just this receptor: How much clinical and demographic metadata was included differed by source and by participant, and the metadata was provided uncurated.

The CDR3 has 12 amino acids, counting the end cysteine and valine. Just the 36-base CDR3 DNA is kept, in frame starting at base 1. Looking up the germline V gene (reference sequence) yields CDR1 GTSNPN and CDR2 SVGIG. Deletion took 3 bases off V and 5 bases off J, with a span of 11 bases between the germline ends. TCRbeta CDR3 regions were amplified from genomic DNA using the immunoSEQ Assay, a bias-controlled multiplex PCR. The original methods were these. Nucleated cell counts per sample were estimated from amplification of reference gene primers within the assay. To quantify the absolute abundance of each unique TCRbeta CDR3 rearrangement, sequence reads were collapsed and filtered. For each sample, productive Simpson clonality was calculated as the square root of Simpson's diversity index over productive rearrangements. TCRdb's version of the immuneACCESS table is confined to in-frame rearrangements and falls short of the full clone set. An unresolved V gene accounts for under half of the shortfall where checked; the remainder is of unknown origin. That table furnishes V, J and clone size, whereas the DNA furnished D and trimming. The table for this sample lists approximately 120,000 clones; 75% to 90% of them were counted only once. Of the sample, around 4.1% falls within the top ten clones.

In this chain, TRBV30 is recombined with TRBJ2-7; TRBD1 might be the D gene, on 6 matching bases. The sample taken for sequencing was peripheral blood. The clonotype originates from a human donor in a cohort sampled during active COVID-19. For the CDR3, the sequence is CAWSTGNDEQYV. The DNA sequence reads TGTGCCTGGAGCACAGGGAACGACGAGCAGTACGTC.